The clone carrying this T cell receptor beta chain has just one count. The assay was immunoSEQ multiplex PCR, and TCRdb's table has in-frame clones only and misses some. The sample lists around 100,000 clones, 80% to 90% seen once, with around 3% in the top ten. These data are taken from a study of T cell clones after liver transplantation. The V and J ends lost 4 bases and 2 bases respectively, with 11 bases between them. The CDR3 runs to 14 residues. The germline gives CDR1 ENHRY, CDR2 SYGVKD. This TCR was recovered from a human patient who received a liver transplant. Some of the T cells may derive from the graft donor. The sample consisted of CD4+ T cells from blood, taken approximately 45 months after liver transplant. The genes are TRBV10-3 and TRBJ1-2; TRBD1 might be the D (5 bases). The CDR3 loop is CAISVGAGNYGYTF. The CDR3 bases are TGTGCCATCAGTGTTGGGGCAGGCAACTATGGCTACACCTTC.